The 20 T cell receptor beta chains given below trace back to one sample, sequenced in a study of OX40 agonist ivuxolimab in advanced cancers. Measured with immunoSEQ multiplex PCR; TCRdb has only the in-frame clones, and not every one. Of approximately 79,000 clones listed, around 87% are singletons. The sequenced sample was CD4+ or CD8+ T cells sorted from blood, obtained in a trial of the OX40 agonist ivuxolimab. The receptors here all came from an adult with an advanced solid tumor such as melanoma, head and neck, liver or kidney cancer.

This clone has only one observation. This chain joins TRBV7-6 and TRBJ1-1; D perhaps matches TRBD1 (5 bases). Germline CDR1 reads SGHVS; CDR2 reads FNYEAQ. Trimming stripped 6 bases from V and 0 bases from J, with 11 bases between. The length of the CDR3 is 14 residues. CDR3 sequence: CASSQQDLNTEAFF. The CDR3 nucleotides are TGTGCCAGCAGTCAACAGGACTTGAACACTGAAGCTTTCTTT.

This clone was seen a single time. The V call is TRBV18, the J call TRBJ2-1; no definite D call. The V end lost 2 bases, the J end lost 5 bases, and 4 bases lay between the germline ends. Germline CDR1 KGHSH, CDR2 LQKENI. CDR3 length: 12 amino acids. CDR3 loop: CASSPSDNEQFF. The CDR3 DNA reads TGTGCCAGCTCACCATCCGACAATGAGCAGTTCTTC.

This chain links TRBV19 with TRBJ1-5; D possibly corresponds to TRBD1 (6 bases). This CDR3 contains 15 residues. Between the trimmed V and J ends, which lost 7 bases and 0 bases, there was a span of 13 bases. Germline CDR1 is LNHDA and CDR2 is SQIVND (reference sequence). CDR3 in amino acids: CASKDRLNSNQPQHF. CDR3 nucleotide sequence: TGTGCCAGTAAGGACAGACTGAATAGCAATCAGCCCCAGCATTTT.

J is TRBJ2-1 and V is TRBV5-5, with TRBD2 matching 7 bases. Germline V lookup: CDR1 SGHKS, CDR2 YYEKEE (reference sequence). The CDR3 contains 18 residues. With 1 base clipped from V and 1 base from J, the junction kept 11 bases outside the gene matches. The CDR3 DNA reads as TGTGCCAGCAGCTTGCGCCTCGGGCTCGGGGGGTCCTACAATGAGCAGTTCTTC. Residues: CASSLRLGLGGSYNEQFF.

The rearrangement uses TRBV6-1 and TRBJ1-1; D is possibly TRBD1 (6 bases). Germline CDR1 reads MNHNS; CDR2 reads SASEGT. The CDR3 has 15 residues. Between the trimmed V and J ends, which lost 4 bases and 5 bases, there was a span of 17 bases. This CDR3 reads CASSGLEGGSTEAFF. The CDR3 DNA reads as TGTGCCAGCAGTGGTCTCGAAGGGGGTAGTACTGAAGCTTTCTTT.

This sequence joins TRBV5-5 and TRBJ1-1, with D maybe TRBD1 (6 bases). CDR1 is SGHKS and CDR2 is YYEKEE in the germline V gene (reference sequence). CDR3 size: 14 residues. The ends were cut back, 2 bases at V and 5 bases at J, with 13 bases in the middle. This CDR3 is CASSLWGASTEAFF. In DNA, the CDR3 is TGTGCCAGCAGCTTATGGGGGGCCTCGACTGAAGCTTTCTTT.

The chain has TRBV21-1 and TRBJ2-3; the listed D gene, TRBD1, was not tested against the DNA. TRBV21-1 is designated a pseudogene. This CDR3 comprises 17 residues. Written as DNA, the CDR3 is TGTGCCAGCAGCAAAGGGGCGCAGGGGAGCCCCACCGATACGCAGTATTTT. It is translated as CASSKGAQGSPTDTQYF.

This clone was detected once. The chain links TRBV5-1 to TRBJ1-3; D uncertain. The CDR3 spans 14 residues. Per germline, CDR1 SGHRS and CDR2 YFSETQ. V shed 0 bases and J shed 0 bases, with 4 bases lying between them. The CDR3 is CASSLVGSGNTIYF. CDR3 nucleotides: TGCGCCAGCAGCTTGGTGGGCTCTGGAAACACCATATATTTT. Using reference TRBV5-1 and TRBJ1-3 for the parts outside the CDR3, the full variable domain is KAGVTQTPRYLIKTRGQQVTLSCSPISGHRSVSWYQQTPGQGLQFLFEYFSETQRNKGNFPGRFSGRQFSNSRSEMNVSTLELGDSALYLCASSLVGSGNTIYFGEGSWLTVV.

The chain couples TRBV28 to TRBJ1-1; 9 bases are a match to TRBD1. The CDR3 is made up of 14 amino acids. Trimming at V came to 7 bases and at J to 1 base, leaving 4 bases not matched to a gene. Germline CDR1 reads MDHEN; CDR2 reads SYDVKM. CDR3 coding DNA: TGTGCCAGCAACCAGGACAGGGGGAACACTGAAGCTTTCTTT. It codes for CASNQDRGNTEAFF. Drawing the rest from reference TRBV28 and TRBJ1-1, the complete variable domain is DVKVTQSSRYLVKRTGEKVFLECVQDMDHENMFWYRQDPGLGLRLIYFSYDVKMKEKGDIPEGYSVSREKKERFSLILESASTNQTSMYLCASNQDRGNTEAFFGQGTRLTVV.

This rearrangement joins TRBV27 to TRBJ2-1, with D maybe TRBD1 (6 bases). The CDR3 length is 16 residues. Looked up from germline, CDR1 is MNHEY and CDR2 is SMNVEV (reference sequence). Trimming shortened V by 8 bases and J by 0 bases, and 17 bases separated the two germline ends. CDR3 in DNA: TGTGCCAGCGGAAGGACAGTCCTGAGCTCCTACAATGAGCAGTTCTTC. Translating gives CASGRTVLSSYNEQFF.

This chain links TRBV11-2 with TRBJ2-2, with a possible D match to TRBD1 (5 bases). From germline, CDR1 is SGHAT and CDR2 FQNNGV. CDR3 size: 18 residues. V lost 5 bases, J lost 2 bases, and 21 bases lay in between. The CDR3 region is CASSRTTAKLTNTGELFF. As DNA, the CDR3 is TGTGCCAGCAGCCGGACAACCGCAAAACTCACTAACACCGGGGAGCTGTTTTTT.

This rearrangement joins TRBV30 to TRBJ2-7; 8 nucleotides align to TRBD2. The CDR3 has 16 amino acids. Germline CDR1 reads GTSNPN; CDR2 reads SVGIG (reference sequence). CDR3 in DNA: TGTGCTTTTCTTGATCGGGGGGGTGGCCGTTCCTACGAGCAGTACTTC. It encodes CAFLDRGGGRSYEQYF.

The count of this clone is one. The chain carries TRBV5-1 and TRBJ1-5; 7 bases are shared with TRBD1. The V gene's germline CDR1 is SGHRS and CDR2 YFSETQ. This CDR3 contains 14 residues. V was clipped by 4 bases and J by 2 bases; unmatched bases: 3. CDR3 DNA: TGCGCCAGCAGCCCTGGGACAGGCAATCAGCCCCAGCATTTT. Protein sequence: CASSPGTGNQPQHF.

Here the CDR3 reads CASSQVGTDTQYF. CDR3 sequence (DNA): TGCGCCAGCAGCCAAGTTGGCACAGATACGCAGTATTTT. The chain has TRBV4-1 and TRBJ2-3; no definite D call. Per germline, CDR1 MGHRA and CDR2 YSYEKL. The CDR3 is 13 amino acids. Trimming cost V 1 base and J 1 base, with 3 bases left between them.

The V call is TRBV7-2, the J call TRBJ1-4; 10 nucleotides match TRBD1. This CDR3 contains 14 residues. Germline V gene lookup returns CDR1 SGHTA and CDR2 FQGNSA. The J segment lost 8 bases and the V segment lost 4 bases, leaving 4 bases of the junction unmatched. DNA for the CDR3: TGTGCCAGCAGCTCGGGACAGGGGATCGAAAAACTGTTTTTT. It codes for CASSSGQGIEKLFF.

This chain uses TRBV19 with TRBJ1-3; D possibly corresponds to TRBD1 (5 bases). The CDR3 sequence is 14 residues long. CDR1 is LNHDA and CDR2 is SQIVND in the germline V gene (reference sequence). V shed 5 bases and J shed 0 bases, with 8 bases lying between them. DNA of the CDR3: TGTGCCAGTAGTCCCGGGGGCTCTGGAAACACCATATATTTT. Translation: CASSPGGSGNTIYF.

The rearrangement uses TRBV5-1 and TRBJ2-3; D possibly corresponds to TRBD2 (6 bases). Trimming cost V 0 bases and J 3 bases, with 14 bases left between them. The CDR3 consists of 16 residues. Germline CDR1 is SGHRS and CDR2 is YFSETQ. This CDR3 is CASSLGAGLETDTQYF. CDR3 in DNA: TGCGCCAGCAGCTTGGGGGCGGGGCTGGAGACAGATACGCAGTATTTT.

This clone has a handful of counts. The rearrangement uses TRBV5-4 and TRBJ1-2; no clear D gene. The CDR3 totals 13 residues. V lost 0 bases and J 2 bases, leaving 5 bases between the germline ends. Germline V CDR1 and CDR2: SGHNT, YYREEE (reference sequence). CDR3 amino acids: CASSLAANYGYTF. As DNA, the CDR3 is TGTGCCAGCAGCTTGGCGGCCAACTATGGCTACACCTTC.

The gene calls are TRBV29-1 and TRBJ2-1; TRBD1 matches at 11 bases. The CDR3 runs to 13 residues. Germline V gene data show CDR1 as SQVTM and CDR2 as ANQGSEA. The V gene end was trimmed by 7 bases and the J gene end by 3 bases; junction bases not matched to a gene: 2. The CDR3 bases are TGCAGCGCCGGGACAGGGGGCTACAATGAGCAGTTCTTC. It specifies CSAGTGGYNEQFF.

The chain employs TRBV4-1 and TRBJ1-3; D unresolved. The CDR3 spans 17 residues. V was cut by 0 bases and J by 5 bases, with 17 bases left in between. Germline V lookup: CDR1 MGHRA, CDR2 YSYEKL. The CDR3, as DNA: TGCGCCAGCAGCCAAGAGTTTCGGGCTGTGGGCAGAAACACCATATATTTT. Amino acids: CASSQEFRAVGRNTIYF.